A selection of T cell receptor beta chains follows, all from one sample in a study of blood T cell repertoires in COVID-19. The protocol was immunoSEQ multiplex PCR, while the TCRdb copy is restricted to in-frame clones and leaves out a portion. The data contain approximately 100,000 clones, approximately 92% of them singletons. Specimen: peripheral blood. Receptors originate from a man in his forties or fifties with active COVID-19. The CDR3 runs from the conserved cysteine through the conserved F or W. A D gene is named only where the DNA matches it firmly.

j_call d_call cdr3_length v_call cdr3_aa
TRBJ2-7 TRBD2 15 TRBV27 CASSFLAGPGYEQYF
TRBJ2-1 TRBD2 16 TRBV28 CASSPTGTSGTFEQFF
TRBJ2-7 TRBD2 15 TRBV9 CASSPGAGGGYEQYF
TRBJ2-7 NA 16 TRBV14 CASSLSVDLSSYEQYF
TRBJ2-3 TRBD2 16 TRBV15 CATSPAGLGLGDTQYF
TRBJ2-7 TRBD2 15 TRBV10-3 CATSEGLAATYEQYF
TRBJ2-2 TRBD2 16 TRBV28 CASSPPGLAGTGELFF
TRBJ2-2 TRBD2 15 TRBV2 CASKGSGSWTGELFF
TRBJ2-3 TRBD2 15 TRBV25-1 CASSPGLAATDTQYF
TRBJ2-5 NA 18 TRBV9 CASSVAGLGASGQETQYF
TRBJ1-2 NA 13 TRBV2 CASSAQGNYGYTF
TRBJ2-7 NA 14 TRBV5-6 CASSFIQGAYEQYF
TRBJ2-7 NA 13 TRBV19 CASSRGLRLEQYF
TRBJ2-5 TRBD1 15 TRBV15 CATSSLGTAQETQYF
TRBJ2-7 NA 14 TRBV5-5 CASSSGGGVYEQYF
TRBJ2-7 NA 12 TRBV5-5 CASSLQQIEQYF